This T cell receptor (beta chain) was identified during a study of shared clonotypes between healthy human individuals. V was pared by 4 bases and J by 9 bases, with 12 bases of the junction left unmatched. In germline, CDR1 is SGHNT, CDR2 YYREEE (reference sequence). This CDR3 is built from 14 residues. Execution of the assay was at deep level. The replicate PCRs on unsorted PBMC were given about 0.3 ug DNA, which is about 30,000 T cell genomes. Sequenced by immunoSEQ multiplex PCR; TCRdb stores in-frame clones only, minus some. The table includes some 530,000 clones, roughly 80% detected once. Comments on this clone: The antigen remains unidentified.

Broader study findings: Represented diversity, genetic and exposure-history alike, was limited by few donors.

The clonotype was recovered from a woman aged 40 to 50 in good health. Some clones in this sample may be carry-over from other donors' samples. This chain joins TRBV5-4 and TRBJ2-7, with 8 bases fitting TRBD2. Sequencing used PBMCs. This chain's CDR3 is CASSAAGTSRSQYF. The DNA of the CDR3 is TGTGCCAGCAGCGCCGCCGGGACTAGTCGATCGCAGTACTTC.